This T cell receptor (beta chain) was sequenced in a study of cytotoxic CD8 clonotypes in ibrutinib-treated CLL. The repertoire was sequenced with immunoSEQ multiplex PCR; TCRdb's copy has only in-frame clones and lacks some. The sample carries 150,000 to 200,000 clones, roughly 84% recorded once. In germline, CDR1 is SGDLS, CDR2 YYNGEE. The ends lost 7 bases at V and 2 bases at J; junction bases unmatched: 9. The CDR3 runs to 14 residues. This chain links TRBV9 with TRBJ2-7; 7 bases align to TRBD1. The sequencing used PBMCs, collected at disease progression, from a patient treated with ibrutinib. This TCR was sampled from a human donor with chronic lymphocytic leukemia. The CDR3 loop is CASSDRVDTYEQYF. The CDR3 DNA reads as TGTGCCAGCTCAGACAGGGTCGATACCTACGAGCAGTACTTC. The full variable domain, completed using reference TRBV9 and TRBJ2-7, is DSGVTQTPKHLITATGQRVTLRCSPRSGDLSVYWYQQSLDQGLQFLIQYYNGEERAKGNILERFSAQQFPDLHSELNLSSLELGDSALYFCASSDRVDTYEQYFGPGTRLTVT.